These 17 T cell receptor beta chains originate from one sample sequenced in a study of blood T cell repertoires in COVID-19. TCRdb's copy holds only in-frame clones and misses some; the assay was immunoSEQ multiplex PCR. Of some 130,000 clones listed, around 73% are singletons. Material for sequencing was peripheral blood. Receptors originate from a man aged 60-69 years who had recovered from COVID-19.

This clone was found once. The chain recombines TRBV6-6 with TRBJ1-2; 7 bases map to TRBD1. The CDR3 contains 13 residues. V lost 6 bases, J lost 8 bases, and 9 bases stayed unmatched. Germline lookup yields CDR1 MNHNY and CDR2 SVGAGI (reference sequence). CDR3 DNA: TGTGCCAGCAGCCGAACTCCAGGGGGAGGCTACACCTTC. It codes for CASSRTPGGGYTF.

V usage is TRBV30 and J usage is TRBJ1-6, with TRBD1 as a possible D gene (5 bases). V lost 0 bases to trimming and J lost 15 bases, with 12 bases between them. The CDR3 consists of 12 residues. Germline values: CDR1 GTSNPN, CDR2 SVGIG (reference sequence). The CDR3 here is CAWSVGDFNLHF. The DNA of the CDR3 is TGTGCCTGGAGTGTAGGGGACTTTAACCTCCACTTT.

The rearrangement joins TRBV9 to TRBJ2-7; TRBD1 might be the D (5 bases). Trimming took 0 bases from V and 3 from J, leaving 13 bases between them. The CDR3 is made up of 15 amino acids. Germline CDR1 reads SGDLS; CDR2 reads YYNGEE. CDR3 nucleotides: TGTGCCAGCAGCGTAGCTCAGGGAAGTATCTACGAGCAGTACTTC. It is translated as CASSVAQGSIYEQYF.

The chain employs TRBV5-6 and TRBJ1-1; weak D call: TRBD1 (6 bases). Germline-derived CDR1 and CDR2 are SGHDT and YYEEEE. Between the trimmed V and J ends, which lost 3 bases and 4 bases, there was a span of 13 bases. The CDR3 runs 14 residues. The DNA of the CDR3 is TGTGCCAGCAGCTACACAGGGTACGGCACTGAAGCTTTCTTT. Translating it yields CASSYTGYGTEAFF.

The V call is TRBV5-1, the J call TRBJ1-6, with 9 bases identical to TRBD1. The V gene's germline CDR1 is SGHRS and CDR2 YFSETQ. Losses at the gene ends were 2 bases for V and 8 bases for J; bases not matched to a gene: 5. The CDR3 is made up of 15 amino acids. The CDR3, as DNA: TGCGCCAGCAGCTTATGGACAGGGGACGATTCACCCCTCCACTTT. It encodes CASSLWTGDDSPLHF.

This chain connects TRBV5-4 to TRBJ2-7; 7 bases map to TRBD1. V shed 5 bases and J 0 bases; nucleotides not matched to a gene: 8. Germline V gene data show CDR1 as SGHNT and CDR2 as YYREEE (reference sequence). CDR3 length: 15 residues. CDR3 in amino acids: CASSSGTAVSYEQYF. The CDR3 DNA is TGTGCCAGCAGTTCTGGGACAGCTGTCTCCTACGAGCAGTACTTC.

The genes are TRBV7-3 and TRBJ2-5; D is possibly TRBD2 (6 bases). This CDR3 contains 14 residues. Germline values: CDR1 SGHTA, CDR2 FQGTGA. V was trimmed by 0 bases and J by 2 bases, leaving 7 bases between them. CDR3 in DNA: TGTGCCAGCAGCTTAACGAGCGGGCAAGAGACCCAGTACTTC. Its protein product is CASSLTSGQETQYF. The complete variable domain, with remaining parts taken from reference TRBV7-3 and TRBJ2-5, reads GAGVSQTPSNKVTEKGKYVELRCDPISGHTALYWYRQSLGQGPEFLIYFQGTGAADDSGLPNDRFFAVRPEGSVSTLKIQRTERGDSAVYLCASSLTSGQETQYFGPGTRLLVL.

V usage is TRBV18 and J usage is TRBJ1-5; 8 nucleotides match TRBD1. With 5 bases clipped from V and 2 bases from J, the junction kept 2 bases outside the gene matches. CDR1 and CDR2 from the germline V gene are KGHSH and LQKENI. The CDR3 totals 14 residues. The CDR3 DNA is TGTGCCAGCTCATCACAGGGGGGCAATCAGCCCCAGCATTTT. The encoded protein is CASSSQGGNQPQHF.

The gene calls are TRBV30 and TRBJ2-2, with 8 bases matching TRBD2. The CDR3 is made up of 11 amino acids. Germline lookup yields CDR1 GTSNPN and CDR2 SVGIG (reference sequence). Unmatched junction bases numbered 2, after V lost 7 bases and J lost 7 bases. In nucleotides, the CDR3 is TGTGCCTTAAGCGGGGGCGGGGAGCTGTTTTTT. Protein sequence: CALSGGGELFF.

The CDR3 loop is CASSLGAQTGELFF. The CDR3 DNA sequence: TGTGCCAGCAGCTTAGGGGCCCAAACCGGGGAGCTGTTTTTT. J is TRBJ2-2 and V is TRBV7-3, with D perhaps matching TRBD1 (5 bases). The CDR3 covers 14 residues. The germline V gene has CDR1 SGHTA and CDR2 FQGTGA. V was trimmed by 2 bases and J by 5 bases, leaving 9 bases between them.

This clone has a handful of counts. V and J are TRBV14 and TRBJ2-2; D may be TRBD2 (5 bases). This CDR3 contains 15 residues. Trimming left V 4 bases short and J 3 bases short, with 12 bases between. CDR1 and CDR2 from the germline V gene are SGHDN and FVKESK. CDR3 bases: TGTGCCAGCAGCCCCCGCCGGGGTCACACCGGGGAGCTGTTTTTT. Residues: CASSPRRGHTGELFF.

The chain employs TRBV3-1 (or the pseudogene TRBV3-2) and TRBJ1-1, with a possible D match to TRBD1 (5 bases). The CDR3 has 15 amino acids. V lost 4 bases and J lost 2, with 14 bases in between. The germline V gene has CDR1 LGHDT and CDR2 YNNKEL (reference sequence). The CDR3 sequence: CASSPSFQGNTEAFF. For the CDR3, the DNA is TGTGCCAGCAGCCCCTCTTTCCAGGGAAACACTGAAGCTTTCTTT.

The chain couples TRBV12-3 or TRBV12-4 to TRBJ1-5; D is perhaps TRBD1 (6 bases). Trimming cost V 6 bases and J 10 bases, with 16 bases left between them. CDR3 length: 13 amino acids. As DNA, the CDR3 is TGTGCCAGCAGCCGGGGGGGCCTGGGACCCCAGCATTTT. It codes for CASSRGGLGPQHF.

This clone has just a few counts. The chain has TRBV6-2 or TRBV6-3 and TRBJ1-5, with D tentatively TRBD1 (5 bases). Trimming removed 6 bases at V and 1 base at J, with 13 bases between. CDR3 size: 15 residues. Germline values: CDR1 MNHEY, CDR2 SVGEGT. Written as DNA, the CDR3 is TGTGCCAGCAGCACCCAGGGCGGCAGCAATCAGCCCCAGCATTTT. Translated: CASSTQGGSNQPQHF.

CDR3 sequence (DNA): TGTGCCAGCAGCCAAGATTGGGGAGGACAAGAGACCCAGTACTTC. Translated: CASSQDWGGQETQYF. This chain joins TRBV3-1 (or the pseudogene TRBV3-2) and TRBJ2-5, with D maybe TRBD2 (6 bases). The germline V and J ends were trimmed by 0 bases and 2 bases, with 10 bases remaining between them. CDR3 length equals 15 residues. Germline-derived CDR1 and CDR2 are LGHDT and YNNKEL (reference sequence).

This rearrangement joins TRBV10-2 to TRBJ2-7, with a weak D call TRBD1 (7 bases). From germline, CDR1 is WSHSY and CDR2 SAAADI. V gave up 6 bases and J gave up 5 bases, with 11 bases separating them. The CDR3 has 12 residues. This CDR3 reads CASRDREDEQYF. CDR3 DNA: TGCGCCAGCAGAGACAGGGAGGACGAGCAGTACTTC.

The V call is TRBV19, the J call TRBJ1-6; TRBD1 aligns across 7 bases. V was pared by 5 bases and J by 7 bases, with 2 bases of the junction left unmatched. Germline CDR1 is LNHDA and CDR2 is SQIVND (reference sequence). This CDR3 has 13 residues. The DNA for the CDR3 is TGTGCCAGTAGTGAGGGGGCAAATTCACCCCTCCACTTT. Protein product: CASSEGANSPLHF.